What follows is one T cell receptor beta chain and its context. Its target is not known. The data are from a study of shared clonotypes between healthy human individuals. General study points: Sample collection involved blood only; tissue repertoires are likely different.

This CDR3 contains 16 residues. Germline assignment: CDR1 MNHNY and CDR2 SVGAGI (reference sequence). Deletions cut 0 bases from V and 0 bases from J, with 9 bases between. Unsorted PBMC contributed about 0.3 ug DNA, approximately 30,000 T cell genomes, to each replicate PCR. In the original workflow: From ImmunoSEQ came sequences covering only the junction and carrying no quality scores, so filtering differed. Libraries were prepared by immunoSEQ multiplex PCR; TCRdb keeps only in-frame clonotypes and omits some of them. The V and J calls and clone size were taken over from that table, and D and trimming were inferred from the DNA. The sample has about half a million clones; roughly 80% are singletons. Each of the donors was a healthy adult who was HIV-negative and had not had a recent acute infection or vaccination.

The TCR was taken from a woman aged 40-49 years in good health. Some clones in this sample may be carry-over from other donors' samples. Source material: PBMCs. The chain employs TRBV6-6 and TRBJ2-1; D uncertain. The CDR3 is CASSYSPIPSYNEQFF. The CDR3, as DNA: TGTGCCAGCAGTTACTCGCCAATACCCTCCTACAATGAGCAGTTCTTC.